This TCR beta chain came from a study of blood T cell repertoires in COVID-19. Study-wide context: Acute and convalescent COVID-19 specimens originated in the United States, Italy and Spain.

The sample holds a few counts of this clone. Data came from immunoSEQ multiplex PCR; TCRdb stores just in-frame clones and leaves some out. The repertoire holds over 150,000 clones, under 85% seen once, with 3.7% in the top ten. This TCR derives from a woman at least 80 years old with acute or convalescent COVID-19. Sequenced material: peripheral blood.

The CDR3: CASSSSSYNSPLHF. The CDR3 bases are TGTGCCAGCAGCTCCAGCTCCTATAATTCACCCCTCCACTTT. This chain uses TRBV7-8 with TRBJ1-6; D call uncertain. The CDR3 length is 14 residues. Trimming took off 4 bases at V and 0 bases at J, with 4 bases between the two ends. Germline-derived CDR1 and CDR2 are SGHVS and FQNEAQ.